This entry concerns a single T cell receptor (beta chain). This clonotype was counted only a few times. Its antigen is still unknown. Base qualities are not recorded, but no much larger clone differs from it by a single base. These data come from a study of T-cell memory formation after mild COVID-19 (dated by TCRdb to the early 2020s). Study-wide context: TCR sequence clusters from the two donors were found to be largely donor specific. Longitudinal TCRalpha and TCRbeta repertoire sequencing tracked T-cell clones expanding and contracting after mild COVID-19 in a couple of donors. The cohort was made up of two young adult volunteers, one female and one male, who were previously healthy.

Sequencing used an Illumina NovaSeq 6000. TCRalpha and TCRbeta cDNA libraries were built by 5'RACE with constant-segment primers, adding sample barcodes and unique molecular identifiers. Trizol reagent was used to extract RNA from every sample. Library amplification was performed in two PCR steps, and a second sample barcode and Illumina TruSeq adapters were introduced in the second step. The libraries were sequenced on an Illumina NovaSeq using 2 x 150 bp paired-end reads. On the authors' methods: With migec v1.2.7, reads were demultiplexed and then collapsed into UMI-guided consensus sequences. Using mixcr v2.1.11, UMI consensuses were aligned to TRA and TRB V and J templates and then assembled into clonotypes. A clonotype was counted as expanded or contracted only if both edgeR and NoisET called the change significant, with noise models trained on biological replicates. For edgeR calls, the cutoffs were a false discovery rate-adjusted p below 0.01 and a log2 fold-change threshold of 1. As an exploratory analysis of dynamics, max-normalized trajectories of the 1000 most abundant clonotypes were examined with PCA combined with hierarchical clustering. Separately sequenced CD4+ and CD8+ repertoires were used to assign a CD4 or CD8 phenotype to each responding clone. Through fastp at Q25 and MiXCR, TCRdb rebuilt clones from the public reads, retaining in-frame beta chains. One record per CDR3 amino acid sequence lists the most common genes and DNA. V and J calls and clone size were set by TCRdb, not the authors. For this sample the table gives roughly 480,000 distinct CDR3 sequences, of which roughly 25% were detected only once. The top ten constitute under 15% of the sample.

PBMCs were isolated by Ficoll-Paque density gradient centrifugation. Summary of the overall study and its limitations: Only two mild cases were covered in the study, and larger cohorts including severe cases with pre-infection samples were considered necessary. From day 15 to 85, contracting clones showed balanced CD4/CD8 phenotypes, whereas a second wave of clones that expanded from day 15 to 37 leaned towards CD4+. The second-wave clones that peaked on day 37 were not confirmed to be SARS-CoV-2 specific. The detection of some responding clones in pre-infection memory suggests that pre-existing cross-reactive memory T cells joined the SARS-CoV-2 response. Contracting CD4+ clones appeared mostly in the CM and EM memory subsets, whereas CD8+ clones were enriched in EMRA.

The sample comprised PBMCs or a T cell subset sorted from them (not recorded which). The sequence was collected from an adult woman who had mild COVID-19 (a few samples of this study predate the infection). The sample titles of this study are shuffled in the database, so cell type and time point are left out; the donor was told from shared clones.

The CDR3 amino acid sequence is: CASSRGTSGSGNEQFF. The nucleotide sequence reads as follows: TGTGCCAGCAGCCGCGGAACTAGCGGGAGCGGTAATGAGCAGTTCTTC. The chain joins TRBV7-3 to TRBJ2-1, and TRBD2 matches 11 of the central bases. CDR1 SGHTA and CDR2 FQGTGA were looked up in the germline V gene. For this chain, trimming is 5 bases at the V end and 7 bases at the J end, and the number of junction bases without a gene match is 10. The CDR3 sequence holds 16 residues, the cysteine and phenylalanine included. Only the CDR3 portion is preserved as DNA: 48 bases, with reading frame beginning at the first base. The reference TRBV7-3 and TRBJ2-1 proteins fill in what lies around the CDR3, so the full variable domain reads GAGVSQTPSNKVTEKGKYVELRCDPISGHTALYWYRQSLGQGPEFLIYFQGTGAADDSGLPNDRFFAVRPEGSVSTLKIQRTERGDSAVYLCASSRGTSGSGNEQFFGPGTRLTVL.